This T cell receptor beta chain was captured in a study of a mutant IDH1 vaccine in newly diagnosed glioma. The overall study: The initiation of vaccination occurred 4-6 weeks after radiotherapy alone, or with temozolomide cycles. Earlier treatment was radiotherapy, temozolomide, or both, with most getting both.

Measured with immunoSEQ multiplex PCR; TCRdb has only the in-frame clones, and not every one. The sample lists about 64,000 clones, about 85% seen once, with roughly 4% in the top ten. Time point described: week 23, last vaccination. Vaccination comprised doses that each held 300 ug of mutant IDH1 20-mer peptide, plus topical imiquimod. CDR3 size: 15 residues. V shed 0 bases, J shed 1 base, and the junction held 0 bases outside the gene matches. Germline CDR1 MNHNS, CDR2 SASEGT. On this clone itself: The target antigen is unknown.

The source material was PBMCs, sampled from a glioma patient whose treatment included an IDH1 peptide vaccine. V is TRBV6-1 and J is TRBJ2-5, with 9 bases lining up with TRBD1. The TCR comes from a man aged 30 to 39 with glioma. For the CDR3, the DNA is TGTGCCAGCAGTGAAGCGACAGGGGGCCAAGAGACCCAGTACTTC. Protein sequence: CASSEATGGQETQYF.